This is a list of T cell receptor beta chains from one sample in a study of graft-versus-host responses after intestinal transplantation. No cognate antigen is known for these TCRs. Sequencing was performed with immunoSEQ multiplex PCR; in TCRdb, only in-frame clones are kept and a portion is missing. The sample records about 85,000 clones, around 90% being singletons. The material sequenced was unstimulated CD8+ T cells sorted from spleen or lymph node cells, taken before transplant. The origin of the receptors is a human donor who was the organ donor for an intestinal transplant. Both conserved end residues are trimmed from each CDR3.

cdr3_length: 12
v_call: TRBV9
j_call: TRBJ2-3
cdr3_aa: ASSAYRETDTQY

cdr3_length: 13
v_call: TRBV28
j_call: TRBJ2-1
cdr3_aa: ASSLVAGGLNEQF

cdr3_length: 10
v_call: TRBV7-9
j_call: TRBJ1-1
cdr3_aa: ASTLIINEAF

cdr3_length: 11
v_call: TRBV7-9
j_call: TRBJ2-7
cdr3_aa: ASSFDGTYEQY

cdr3_length: 13
v_call: TRBV27
j_call: TRBJ2-2
cdr3_aa: ASSLTGLNPRELF

cdr3_length: 12
v_call: TRBV6-4
j_call: TRBJ2-1
cdr3_aa: ASRGDSLYNEQF

cdr3_length: 14
v_call: TRBV9
j_call: TRBJ2-2
cdr3_aa: ASSVDRGPNTGELF

cdr3_length: 14
v_call: TRBV10-3
j_call: TRBJ1-3
cdr3_aa: AISESGEAAGNTIY

cdr3_length: 15
v_call: TRBV11-2
j_call: TRBJ2-3
cdr3_aa: ASSLRFRDTSTDTQY

cdr3_length: 13
v_call: TRBV9
j_call: TRBJ1-3
cdr3_aa: ASSRTGGPGNTIY

cdr3_length: 12
v_call: TRBV19
j_call: TRBJ2-7
cdr3_aa: ASSTGLSSYEQY

cdr3_length: 13
v_call: TRBV9
j_call: TRBJ1-2
cdr3_aa: ASSAGQFGNYGYT

cdr3_length: 15
v_call: TRBV5-4
j_call: TRBJ2-7
cdr3_aa: ASSLAGGTNPGYEQY

cdr3_length: 13
v_call: TRBV7-9
j_call: TRBJ2-3
cdr3_aa: AQTDPRDSTDTQY

cdr3_length: 13
v_call: TRBV6-5
j_call: TRBJ1-1
cdr3_aa: ASSYSGGGNTEAF

cdr3_length: 13
v_call: TRBV9
j_call: TRBJ2-2
cdr3_aa: ASKGEAGAVGELF

cdr3_length: 11
v_call: TRBV27
j_call: TRBJ2-1
cdr3_aa: ARPWDFYNEQF

cdr3_length: 10
v_call: TRBV4-1
j_call: TRBJ1-6
cdr3_aa: ASRQNNSPLH

cdr3_length: 12
v_call: TRBV5-5
j_call: TRBJ1-5
cdr3_aa: ASSLSRGNQPQH

cdr3_length: 12
v_call: TRBV5-1
j_call: TRBJ2-7
cdr3_aa: ASSPGQAAYEQY

cdr3_length: 13
v_call: TRBV6-5
j_call: TRBJ2-1
cdr3_aa: ASSSGRGPYNEQF

cdr3_length: 12
v_call: TRBV27
j_call: TRBJ2-1
cdr3_aa: ASSQGTVGDEQF

cdr3_length: 10
v_call: TRBV9
j_call: TRBJ2-1
cdr3_aa: ASSHTYNEQF

cdr3_length: 11
v_call: TRBV2
j_call: TRBJ1-1
cdr3_aa: ASSEGRNTEAF

cdr3_length: 12
v_call: TRBV9
j_call: TRBJ2-3
cdr3_aa: ASSEGGRLDTQY

cdr3_length: 14
v_call: TRBV10-3
j_call: TRBJ1-1
cdr3_aa: AISMTGMDMNTEAF

cdr3_length: 11
v_call: TRBV7-9
j_call: TRBJ2-3
cdr3_aa: ASRPGLTDTQY

cdr3_length: 12
v_call: TRBV5-1
j_call: TRBJ2-4
cdr3_aa: ASSDDLAKNIQY

cdr3_length: 11
v_call: TRBV11-2
j_call: TRBJ2-7
cdr3_aa: ASRTRSGLEQY

cdr3_length: 15
v_call: TRBV10-2
j_call: TRBJ2-7
cdr3_aa: ASSPVALAGGPGEQY

cdr3_length: 11
v_call: TRBV5-4
j_call: TRBJ1-5
cdr3_aa: ASSLDRGQPQH

cdr3_length: 13
v_call: TRBV6-1
j_call: TRBJ1-2
cdr3_aa: ASSVGLGQAYGYT

cdr3_length: 15
v_call: TRBV5-1
j_call: TRBJ2-5
cdr3_aa: ASSPGTSGRSLETQY

cdr3_length: 12
v_call: TRBV4-2
j_call: TRBJ2-1
cdr3_aa: ASSSLGPADEQF

cdr3_length: 11
v_call: TRBV5-1
j_call: TRBJ2-7
cdr3_aa: ASSLAQTYEQY

cdr3_length: 10
v_call: TRBV2
j_call: TRBJ2-5
cdr3_aa: ASSDEFETQY

cdr3_length: 13
v_call: TRBV27
j_call: TRBJ2-7
cdr3_aa: ASSEGLPSSYEQY

cdr3_length: 13
v_call: TRBV5-4
j_call: TRBJ2-7
cdr3_aa: ASSLAGADSYEQY

cdr3_length: 13
v_call: TRBV10-2
j_call: TRBJ2-1
cdr3_aa: ASSPPGQGENEQF

cdr3_length: 13
v_call: TRBV13
j_call: TRBJ2-5
cdr3_aa: ASSALDGLQETQY

cdr3_length: 13
v_call: TRBV2
j_call: TRBJ2-5
cdr3_aa: ASNFASASQETQY

cdr3_length: 11
v_call: TRBV18
j_call: TRBJ1-2
cdr3_aa: ASSRHSIYGYT

cdr3_length: 13
v_call: TRBV19
j_call: TRBJ1-5
cdr3_aa: ASSSEGGINQPQH

cdr3_length: 13
v_call: TRBV6-1
j_call: .
cdr3_aa: ASSEEGLASYEQY

cdr3_length: 10
v_call: TRBV10-3
j_call: TRBJ1-2
cdr3_aa: AISEEEYGYT